This T cell receptor (beta chain) was captured in a study of identical twins (dated by TCRdb to between 2015 and 2016). Some background on the complete study: To test whether fetal clonotypes persist, this study deep-sequenced TCR alpha and beta repertoires from monozygotic twins, from unrelated adults of various ages, and from cord blood. Replicate twin experiments were performed at different times using different library preparation protocols to rule out contamination.

Preparation of the library involved 5' RACE. Reads for this sample came from an Illumina HiSeq 2000. Template switching introduced a universal primer binding site; the final cDNA contained a unique molecular identifier, enabling accurate counting of TCR cDNA molecules. Specific primers in the conserved constant-segment region were used to synthesize first-strand cDNA for the TCR alpha and beta chains. To control for contamination, every cDNA library carried two barcodes: a SMART-Mk sample barcode plus Illumina barcodes. TruSeq adapter sequences along with Illumina sample barcodes were introduced in two successive PCR steps. Sequencing of the TCR alpha and beta cDNA libraries was done on the Illumina HiSeq platform using custom primers. The paper's data handling went like this. MiGEC processed the raw reads to extract unique molecular identifiers, while MiXCR was used to determine the CDR3 positions. Recombination models were inferred per individual with the repgenHMM and IGoR tools using an EM algorithm. Shared clonotypes were analyzed with the tcR package in R, and sharing was normalized by the product of cloneset sizes. Out-of-frame nonproductive sequences were analyzed to study raw recombination free of thymic and clonal selection effects. Using fastp at Q25 and MiXCR, TCRdb reprocessed the public reads and kept productive beta chains. CDR3 protein sequences are deduplicated, and each keeps its most common genes and DNA. The V and J calls shown here were made by TCRdb, not taken from the authors' results. Present in this sample are 260,000 or so distinct CDR3 sequences, 6% to 8% of which were seen just once. Under 6% of the sample is held by the ten biggest clonotypes.

V and J are truncated by 4 bases and 0 bases respectively, leaving an intervening sequence of 14 bases. CDR1 and CDR2 (SGHTS, YDEGEE) derive from the germline V gene. From the cysteine up to the phenylalanine, the CDR3 has a length of 16 residues. The sequence is cut down to CDR3 DNA, 48 bases in frame from base 1. This clonotype occurred a few times. What this receptor recognizes is not known. No per-base quality is available; no much larger clone lies one base away. Every donor was a healthy Caucasian. The twin cohort consisted of three pairs of female monozygotic twins, all aged about 18 to 30 years. Positive isolation kits from Invitrogen were used to isolate CD4+ and CD8+ T cell populations. Broader findings and caveats from the paper: Compared with coincidental sharing between unrelated individuals, out-of-frame TCR alpha sequences shared between twins showed an excess of sequences with low generation probability. Conclusions relied on cross-sectional statistical analysis, since the same donors could not be followed over many years. Out-of-frame TCR alpha sharing in monozygotic twins was systematically underestimated by recombination models, whereas sharing between unrelated individuals was in agreement with the recombination models. Zero-insertion analyses could be partly confounded by invariant T cells such as MAIT and iNKT, although diverse VJ usage argued against such confounding for most clonotypes. Fewer insertions were carried by abundant cord blood beta clonotypes, a similar but weaker trend appeared in young adult naive repertoires, and no such trend appeared in memory repertoires. In beta out-of-frame sequences, excess twin sharing was weaker, because having fewer shared sequences lowered the signal-to-noise ratio.

A further study also used this sample, focusing on yellow fever vaccine responses in identical twins. Drawing on the second study: According to the authors, in identical twins the way T cells responded to vaccination appeared partly convergent and partly personalized. In the study, vaccine-responding T cell clones were precisely tracked in identical twins.

Sequenced: CD8+ T cells sorted from blood. The TCR sequence derives from a woman younger than 35 in good health. Recombination joined TRBV5-8 with TRBJ2-1; a tentative D match to TRBD1 spans 6 bases. The CDR3 sequence is CASSDPTGYSYNEQFF. The sequence in DNA is TGTGCCAGCAGCGACCCGACAGGTTACTCCTACAATGAGCAGTTCTTC.